The next 2 T cell receptor beta chains were all read from a single sample in a study of blood T cell repertoires in COVID-19. The data were produced by immunoSEQ multiplex PCR, yet TCRdb's version contains in-frame clones alone and is incomplete. Among some 230,000 clones, around 86% were seen once, and the ten largest hold 9.5% to 13%. The specimen was peripheral blood. The receptors stem from a woman in her forties or fifties with COVID-19, enrolled during active disease.

V is TRBV7-9 and J is TRBJ2-1; 8 bases map to TRBD1. This CDR3 has 15 residues. With V trimmed by 1 base and J by 6 bases, 5 bases remained unmatched. Looked up from germline, CDR1 is SEHNR and CDR2 is FQNEAQ (reference sequence). The CDR3 here is CASSLGQGIINEQFF. The CDR3 coding sequence is TGTGCCAGCAGCTTAGGACAGGGGATTATCAATGAGCAGTTCTTC.

This clone was detected once. The V and J genes are TRBV5-1 and TRBJ2-5; 10 nucleotides match TRBD1. Germline V gives CDR1 SGHRS, CDR2 YFSETQ. J was trimmed by 5 bases and V by 6 bases; bases with no gene match: 10. The CDR3 is 15 residues long. The CDR3 reads CASMLGDRGWETQYF. The CDR3 bases are TGCGCCAGCATGTTGGGGGACAGGGGATGGGAGACCCAGTACTTC.